Shown below are 6 T cell receptor beta chains from a single sample sequenced in a study of spatial heterogeneity in lung cancer. Time point in this sample: blood at routine non-recurrence follow-up after resection. No cell sorting; template was whole RNA from tumor, lung tissue or PBMC. TCRdb passed the 5' RACE reads through MiXCR, listing each CDR3 protein once. The data contain some 120,000 distinct CDR3 sequences, 10% to 15% of them singletons. The source was PBMCs, collected at follow-up. The receptors shown here come from a male donor with early-stage non-small cell lung cancer.

The chain is built from TRBV10-2 and TRBJ2-5; 11 bases are a match to TRBD2. This CDR3 contains 17 residues. V gave up 3 bases and J gave up 7 bases; unmatched junction bases: 13. The V gene's germline CDR1 is WSHSY and CDR2 SAAADI. CDR3 loop: CASSDPRTSGPAGTQYF. The CDR3, as DNA: TGCGCCAGCAGTGACCCTCGGACTAGCGGGCCCGCGGGGACCCAGTACTTC.

This clonotype has at least ten counts. The rearrangement uses TRBV20-1 and TRBJ2-1; TRBD1 aligns across 8 bases. V gave up 5 bases and J gave up 1 base; unmatched junction bases: 7. The CDR3 length is 15 residues. Germline V lookup: CDR1 DFQATT, CDR2 SNEGSKA (reference sequence). The CDR3 DNA sequence: TGCAGTGCTTTGGACAGGGCGAAATCCTACAATGAGCAGTTCTTC. Protein product: CSALDRAKSYNEQFF.

This clonotype was counted a few times. V and J are TRBV28 and TRBJ1-1; no definite D call. From germline, CDR1 is MDHEN and CDR2 SYDVKM. The CDR3 has 11 residues. Trimming pared 2 bases from V and 9 bases from J, leaving 7 bases between. The CDR3 protein is CASSLGTQAFF. CDR3 coding DNA: TGTGCCAGCAGTTTAGGAACTCAAGCTTTCTTT.

The chain is built from TRBV10-3 and TRBJ2-7, with 9 bases aligning to TRBD1. Looked up from germline, CDR1 is ENHRY and CDR2 is SYGVKD. This CDR3 comprises 15 residues. With 3 bases clipped from V and 3 bases from J, the junction kept 6 bases outside the gene matches. The CDR3 sequence is CAISDVGQGDYEQYF. Written as DNA, the CDR3 is TGTGCCATCAGTGATGTGGGACAGGGCGACTACGAGCAGTACTTC.

This clonotype was seen a few times. The chain links TRBV28 to TRBJ2-1; 8 bases line up with TRBD2. V was clipped by 3 bases and J by 0 bases; unmatched bases: 10. Germline V gene data show CDR1 as MDHEN and CDR2 as SYDVKM. The CDR3 runs to 18 residues. The CDR3 reads CASSFLAGGLSSYNEQFF. CDR3 nucleotides: TGTGCCAGCAGTTTCCTGGCGGGGGGACTGAGCTCCTACAATGAGCAGTTCTTC.

This clonotype appeared a few times. This chain links TRBV7-8 with TRBJ2-6, with unresolved D. Germline-derived CDR1 and CDR2 are SGHVS and FQNEAQ. The CDR3 is 15 residues long. V was cut by 1 base and J by 1 base, with 5 bases left in between. The CDR3: CASSLGVSGANVLTF. The CDR3, as DNA: TGTGCCAGCAGCTTAGGGGTATCTGGGGCCAACGTCCTGACTTTC.